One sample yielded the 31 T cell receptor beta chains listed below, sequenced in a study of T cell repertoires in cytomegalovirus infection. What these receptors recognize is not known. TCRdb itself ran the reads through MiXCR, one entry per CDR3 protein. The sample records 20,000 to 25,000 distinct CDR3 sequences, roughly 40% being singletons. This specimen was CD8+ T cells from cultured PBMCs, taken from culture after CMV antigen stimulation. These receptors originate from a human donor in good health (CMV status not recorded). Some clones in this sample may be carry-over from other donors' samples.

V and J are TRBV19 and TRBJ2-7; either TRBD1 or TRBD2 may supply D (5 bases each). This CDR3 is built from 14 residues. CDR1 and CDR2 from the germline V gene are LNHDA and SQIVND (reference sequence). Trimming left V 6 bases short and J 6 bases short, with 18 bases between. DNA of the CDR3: TGTGCCAGTAGATTCGACAGAACCCGGGGCGAGCAGTACTTC. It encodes CASRFDRTRGEQYF.

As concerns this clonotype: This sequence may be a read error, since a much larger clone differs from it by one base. CDR3 bases: TGTGCCAGCAGTTTAGAGATGGCCGGGTATCAGCCCCAGTATTTT. This translates into CASSLEMAGYQPQYF. This chain connects TRBV28 to TRBJ1-5; D not certain. The J call may be mistaken, given a closer DNA end match to TRBJ2-3. In germline, CDR1 is MDHEN, CDR2 SYDVKM. The CDR3 consists of 15 residues.

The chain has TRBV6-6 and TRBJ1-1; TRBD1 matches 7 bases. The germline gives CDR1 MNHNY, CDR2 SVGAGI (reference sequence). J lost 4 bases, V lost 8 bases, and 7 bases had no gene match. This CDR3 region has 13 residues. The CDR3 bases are TGTGCCAGCTGGGGATCAGGGGGCACTGAAGCTTTCTTT. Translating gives CASWGSGGTEAFF.

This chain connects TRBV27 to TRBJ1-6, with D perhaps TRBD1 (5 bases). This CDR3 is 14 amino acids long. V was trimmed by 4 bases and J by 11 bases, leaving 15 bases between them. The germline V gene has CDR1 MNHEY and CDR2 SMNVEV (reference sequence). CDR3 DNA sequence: TGTGCCAGCAGTTCCCGCTATGGGGGAGCACCCCTCCACTTT. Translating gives CASSSRYGGAPLHF.

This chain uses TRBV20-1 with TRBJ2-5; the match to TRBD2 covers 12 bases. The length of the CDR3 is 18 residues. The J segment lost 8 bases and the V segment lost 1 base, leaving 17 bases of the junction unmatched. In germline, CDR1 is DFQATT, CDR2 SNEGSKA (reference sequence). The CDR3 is CSARGDPGLAGVIKTQYF. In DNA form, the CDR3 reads TGCAGTGCTAGAGGAGATCCGGGACTAGCGGGTGTTATTAAAACCCAGTACTTC.

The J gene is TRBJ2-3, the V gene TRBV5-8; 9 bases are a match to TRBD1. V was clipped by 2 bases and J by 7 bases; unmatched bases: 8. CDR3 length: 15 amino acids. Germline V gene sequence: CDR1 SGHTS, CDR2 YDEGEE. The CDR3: CASSFSGQGLNTQYF. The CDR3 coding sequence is TGTGCCAGCAGCTTTTCCGGACAGGGGTTAAATACGCAGTATTTT.

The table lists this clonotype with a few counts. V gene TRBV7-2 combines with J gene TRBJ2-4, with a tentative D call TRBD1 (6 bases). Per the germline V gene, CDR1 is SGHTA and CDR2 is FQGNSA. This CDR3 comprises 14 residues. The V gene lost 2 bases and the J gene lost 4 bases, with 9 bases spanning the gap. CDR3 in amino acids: CASSLSGEKNIQYF. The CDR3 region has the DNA TGTGCCAGCAGCTTATCAGGGGAAAAAAACATTCAGTACTTC.

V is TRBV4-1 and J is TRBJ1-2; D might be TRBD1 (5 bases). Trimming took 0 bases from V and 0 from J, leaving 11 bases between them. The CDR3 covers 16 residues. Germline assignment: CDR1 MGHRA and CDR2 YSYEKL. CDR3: CASSQDEGVSNYGYTF. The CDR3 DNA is TGCGCCAGCAGCCAAGATGAAGGGGTTTCTAACTATGGCTACACCTTC.

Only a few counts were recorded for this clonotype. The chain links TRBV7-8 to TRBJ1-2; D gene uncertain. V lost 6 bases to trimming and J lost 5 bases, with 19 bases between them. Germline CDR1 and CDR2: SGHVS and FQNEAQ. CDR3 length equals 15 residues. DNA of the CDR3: TGTGCCAGCAGAGAAGGCGCAGGTTGGGGATATGGCTACACCTTC. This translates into CASREGAGWGYGYTF.

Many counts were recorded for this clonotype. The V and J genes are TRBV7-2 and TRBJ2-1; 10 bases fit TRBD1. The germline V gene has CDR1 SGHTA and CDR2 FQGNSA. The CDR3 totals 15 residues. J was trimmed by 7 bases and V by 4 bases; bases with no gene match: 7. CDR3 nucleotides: TGTGCCAGCAGCTCCCGACAGGGGGCAAGGAATGAGCAGTTCTTC. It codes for CASSSRQGARNEQFF. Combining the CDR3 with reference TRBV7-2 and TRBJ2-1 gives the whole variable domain GAGVSQSPSNKVTEKGKDVELRCDPISGHTALYWYRQSLGQGLEFLIYFQGNSAPDKSGLPSDRFSAERTGGSVSTLTIQRTQQEDSAVYLCASSSRQGARNEQFFGPGTRLTVL.

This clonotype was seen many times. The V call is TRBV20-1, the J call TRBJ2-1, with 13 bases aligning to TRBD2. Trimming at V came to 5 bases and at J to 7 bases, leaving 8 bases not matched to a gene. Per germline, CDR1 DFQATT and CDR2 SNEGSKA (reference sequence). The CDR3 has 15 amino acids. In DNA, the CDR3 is TGCAGTGCTTTGGCGGGACTAGCGGGATCAAATGAGCAGTTCTTC. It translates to CSALAGLAGSNEQFF.

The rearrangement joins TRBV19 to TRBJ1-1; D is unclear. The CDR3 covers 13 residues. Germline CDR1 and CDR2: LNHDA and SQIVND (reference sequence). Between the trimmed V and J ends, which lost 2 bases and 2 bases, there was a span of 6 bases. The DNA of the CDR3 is TGTGCCAGTAGTATAACATTTAACACTGAAGCTTTCTTT. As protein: CASSITFNTEAFF.

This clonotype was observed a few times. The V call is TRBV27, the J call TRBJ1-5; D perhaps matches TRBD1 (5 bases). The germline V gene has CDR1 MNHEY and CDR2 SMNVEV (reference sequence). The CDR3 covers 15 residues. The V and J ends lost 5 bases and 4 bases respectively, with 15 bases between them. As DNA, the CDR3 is TGTGCCAGCAGTATCTCAGGGTATAGTAATCAGCCCCAGCATTTT. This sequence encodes CASSISGYSNQPQHF.

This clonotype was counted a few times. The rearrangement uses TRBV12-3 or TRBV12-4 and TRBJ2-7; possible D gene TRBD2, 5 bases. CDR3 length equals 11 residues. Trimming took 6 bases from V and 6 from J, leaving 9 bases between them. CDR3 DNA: TGTGCCAGCAGCCTCGGGGTCGAGCAGTACTTC. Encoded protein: CASSLGVEQYF.

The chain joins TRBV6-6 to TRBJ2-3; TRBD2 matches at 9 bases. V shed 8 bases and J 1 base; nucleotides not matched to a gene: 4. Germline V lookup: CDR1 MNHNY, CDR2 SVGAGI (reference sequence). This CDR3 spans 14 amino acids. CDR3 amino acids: CASFSGGRTDTQYF. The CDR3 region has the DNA TGTGCCAGCTTTAGCGGGGGCCGCACAGATACGCAGTATTTT.

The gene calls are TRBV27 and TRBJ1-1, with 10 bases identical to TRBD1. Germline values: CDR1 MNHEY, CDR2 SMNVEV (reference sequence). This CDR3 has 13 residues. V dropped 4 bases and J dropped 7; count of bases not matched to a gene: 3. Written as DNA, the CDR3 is TGTGCCAGCAGTTCGACAGGGGGCATTGAAGCTTTCTTT. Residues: CASSSTGGIEAFF.

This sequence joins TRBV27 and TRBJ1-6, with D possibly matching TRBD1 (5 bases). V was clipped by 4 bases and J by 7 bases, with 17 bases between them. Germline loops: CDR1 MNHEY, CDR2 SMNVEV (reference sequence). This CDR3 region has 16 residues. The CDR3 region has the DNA TGTGCCAGCAGTTCCGGCCTAGGACGGACAAATTCACCCCTCCACTTT. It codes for CASSSGLGRTNSPLHF.

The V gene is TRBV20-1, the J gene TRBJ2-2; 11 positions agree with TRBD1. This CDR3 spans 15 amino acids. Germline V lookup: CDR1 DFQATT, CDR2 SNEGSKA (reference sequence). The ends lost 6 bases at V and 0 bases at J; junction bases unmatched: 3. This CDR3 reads CSAQDRGPNTGELFF. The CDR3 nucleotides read TGCAGTGCCCAGGACAGGGGGCCGAACACCGGGGAGCTGTTTTTT.

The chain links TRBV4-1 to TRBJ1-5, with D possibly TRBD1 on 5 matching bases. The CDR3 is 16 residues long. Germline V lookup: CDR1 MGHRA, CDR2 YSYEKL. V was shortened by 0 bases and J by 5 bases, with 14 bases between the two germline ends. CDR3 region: CASSQEEGARHQPQHF. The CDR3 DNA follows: TGCGCCAGCAGCCAAGAAGAAGGGGCCCGCCATCAGCCCCAGCATTTT.

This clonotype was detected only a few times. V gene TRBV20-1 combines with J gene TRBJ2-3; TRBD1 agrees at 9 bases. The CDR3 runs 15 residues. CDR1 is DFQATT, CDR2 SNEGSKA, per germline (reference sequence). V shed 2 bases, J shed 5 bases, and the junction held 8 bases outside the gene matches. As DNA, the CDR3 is TGCAGTGCTAGATCAACAGGGGGCAGGGTAGATACGCAGTATTTT. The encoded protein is CSARSTGGRVDTQYF.

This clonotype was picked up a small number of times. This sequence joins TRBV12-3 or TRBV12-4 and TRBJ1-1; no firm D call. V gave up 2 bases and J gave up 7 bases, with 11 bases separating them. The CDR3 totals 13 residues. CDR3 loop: CASSLSLFIEAFF. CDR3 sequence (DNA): TGTGCCAGCAGTTTATCGTTGTTCATTGAAGCTTTCTTT.

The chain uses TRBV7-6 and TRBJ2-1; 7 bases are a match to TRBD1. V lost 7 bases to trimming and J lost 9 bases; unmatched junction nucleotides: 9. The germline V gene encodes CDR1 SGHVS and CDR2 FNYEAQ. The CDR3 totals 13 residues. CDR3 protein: CASTGEGAGEQFF. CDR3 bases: TGTGCCAGCACCGGAGAGGGGGCGGGTGAGCAGTTCTTC.

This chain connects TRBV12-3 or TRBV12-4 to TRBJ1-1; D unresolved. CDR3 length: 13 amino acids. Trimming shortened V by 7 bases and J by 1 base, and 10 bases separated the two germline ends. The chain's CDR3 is CASTLWGNTEAFF. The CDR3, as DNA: TGTGCCAGCACCTTATGGGGGAACACTGAAGCTTTCTTT.

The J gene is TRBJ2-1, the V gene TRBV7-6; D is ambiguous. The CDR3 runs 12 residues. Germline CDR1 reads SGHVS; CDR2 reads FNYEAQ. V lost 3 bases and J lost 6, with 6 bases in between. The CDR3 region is CASSFKGNEQFF. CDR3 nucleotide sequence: TGTGCCAGCAGCTTTAAGGGCAATGAGCAGTTCTTC.

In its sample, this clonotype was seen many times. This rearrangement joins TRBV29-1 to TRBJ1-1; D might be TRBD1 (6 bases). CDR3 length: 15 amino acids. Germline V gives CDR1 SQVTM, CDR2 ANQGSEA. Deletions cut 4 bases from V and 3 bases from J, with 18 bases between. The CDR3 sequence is CSVVGTGTYDTEAFF. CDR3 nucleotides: TGCAGCGTTGTCGGAACAGGGACCTATGACACTGAAGCTTTCTTT.

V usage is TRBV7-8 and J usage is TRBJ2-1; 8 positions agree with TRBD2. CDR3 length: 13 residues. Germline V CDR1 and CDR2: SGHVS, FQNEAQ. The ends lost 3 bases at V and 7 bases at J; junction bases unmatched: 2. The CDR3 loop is CASSFRGGNEQFF. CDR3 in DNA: TGTGCCAGCAGCTTTCGGGGGGGGAATGAGCAGTTCTTC.

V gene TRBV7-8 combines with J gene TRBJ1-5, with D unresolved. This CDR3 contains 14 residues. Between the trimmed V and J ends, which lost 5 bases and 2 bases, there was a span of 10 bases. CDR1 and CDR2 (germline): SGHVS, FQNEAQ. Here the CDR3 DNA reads TGTGCCAGCAGCGACCAGAGCGGCAATCAGCCCCAGCATTTT. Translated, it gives CASSDQSGNQPQHF.

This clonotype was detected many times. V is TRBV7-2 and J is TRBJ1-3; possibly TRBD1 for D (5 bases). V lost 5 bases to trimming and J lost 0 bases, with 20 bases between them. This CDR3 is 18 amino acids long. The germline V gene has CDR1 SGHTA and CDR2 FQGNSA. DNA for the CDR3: TGTGCCAGCAGCCCTAGTCCGGTGGGGCAGGACTCTGGAAACACCATATATTTT. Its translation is CASSPSPVGQDSGNTIYF.

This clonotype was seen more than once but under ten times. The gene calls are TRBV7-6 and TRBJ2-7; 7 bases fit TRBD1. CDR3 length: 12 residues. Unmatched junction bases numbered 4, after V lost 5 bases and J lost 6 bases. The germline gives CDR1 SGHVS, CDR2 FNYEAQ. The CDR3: CASSPGQAEQYF. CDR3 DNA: TGTGCCAGCAGCCCCGGACAGGCCGAGCAGTACTTC.

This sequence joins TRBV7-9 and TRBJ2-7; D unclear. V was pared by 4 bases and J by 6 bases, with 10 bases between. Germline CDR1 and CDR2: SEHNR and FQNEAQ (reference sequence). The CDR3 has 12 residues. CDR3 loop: CASSSDGSEQYF. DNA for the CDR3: TGTGCCAGCAGCTCCGACGGCTCCGAGCAGTACTTC.

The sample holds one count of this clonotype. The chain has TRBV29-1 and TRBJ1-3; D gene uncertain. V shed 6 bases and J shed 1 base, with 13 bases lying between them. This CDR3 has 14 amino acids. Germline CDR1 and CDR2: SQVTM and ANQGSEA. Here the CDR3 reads CSVETGISGNTIYF. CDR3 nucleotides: TGCAGCGTCGAGACCGGAATATCTGGAAACACCATATATTTT.